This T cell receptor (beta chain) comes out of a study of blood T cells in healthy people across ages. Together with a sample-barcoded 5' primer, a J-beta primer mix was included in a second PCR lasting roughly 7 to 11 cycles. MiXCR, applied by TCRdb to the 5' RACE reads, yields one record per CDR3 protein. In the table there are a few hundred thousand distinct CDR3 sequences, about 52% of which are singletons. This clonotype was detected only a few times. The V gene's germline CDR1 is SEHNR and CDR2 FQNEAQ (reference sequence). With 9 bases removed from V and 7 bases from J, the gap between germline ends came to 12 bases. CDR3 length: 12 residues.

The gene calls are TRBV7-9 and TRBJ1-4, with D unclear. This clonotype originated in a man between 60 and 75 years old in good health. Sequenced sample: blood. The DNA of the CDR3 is TGTGCCAGTTCCGGCACGAGTGAAAAACTGTTTTTT. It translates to CASSGTSEKLFF. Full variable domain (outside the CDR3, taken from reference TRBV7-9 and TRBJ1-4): DTGVSQNPRHKITKRGQNVTFRCDPISEHNRLYWYRQTLGQGPEFLTYFQNEAQLEKSRLLSDRFSAERPKGSFSTLEIQRTEQGDSAMYLCASSGTSEKLFFGSGTQLSVL.